A selection of T cell receptor beta chains follows, all from one sample in a study of beta chain features in type 1 diabetes. Using immunoSEQ multiplex PCR, the repertoire was profiled, and TCRdb retains in-frame clones only, with some absent. The sample carries under 900,000 clones, 15% to 20% recorded once. The sample consisted of naive CD4+ T cells from blood. These receptors came from a young woman in good health. The CDR3 runs from the conserved cysteine through the conserved F or W. Fields, in order: J gene, V gene, CDR3 protein.

j_gene: TRBJ2-4
v_gene: TRBV10-3
CDR3aa: CAISEAGGKTKNIQYF

j_gene: TRBJ2-7
v_gene: TRBV21-1
CDR3aa: CASSRQGHEQYF

j_gene: TRBJ1-5
v_gene: TRBV28
CDR3aa: CASSLYSNQPQHF

j_gene: TRBJ1-2
v_gene: TRBV5-5
CDR3aa: CASSLESRNYGYTF

j_gene: TRBJ1-2
v_gene: TRBV19
CDR3aa: CASREDRSYGYTF

j_gene: TRBJ2-2
v_gene: TRBV6-5
CDR3aa: CASSYYDTGELFF

j_gene: TRBJ2-3
v_gene: TRBV7-9
CDR3aa: CASSLQGIDTQYF

j_gene: TRBJ2-1
v_gene: TRBV2
CDR3aa: CASSVGTSGWGNEQFF

j_gene: TRBJ1-4
v_gene: TRBV6-5
CDR3aa: CASKRQGPNEKLFF

j_gene: TRBJ2-2
v_gene: TRBV11-2
CDR3aa: CASSSVWAGELFF

j_gene: TRBJ2-2
v_gene: TRBV10-3
CDR3aa: CAISGNGPDTGELFF

j_gene: TRBJ2-5
v_gene: TRBV7-2
CDR3aa: CASSLVGSIQETQYF

j_gene: TRBJ2-3
v_gene: TRBV7-8
CDR3aa: CASSTHPSTDTQYF

j_gene: TRBJ2-7
v_gene: TRBV18
CDR3aa: CASSPPNEAHEQYF

j_gene: TRBJ2-3
v_gene: TRBV5-1
CDR3aa: CASKFRGLSTDTQYF

j_gene: TRBJ2-7
v_gene: TRBV10-3
CDR3aa: CAISESDRDSVHEQYF

j_gene: TRBJ2-6
v_gene: TRBV27
CDR3aa: CASRSSGANVLTF

j_gene: TRBJ2-2
v_gene: TRBV10-3
CDR3aa: CAIRAGQPTGELFF

j_gene: TRBJ1-2
v_gene: TRBV2
CDR3aa: CASSSGTAERYTF

j_gene: TRBJ2-3
v_gene: TRBV2
CDR3aa: CASSEYYSNTQYF

j_gene: TRBJ2-7
v_gene: TRBV7-2
CDR3aa: CASSSRGGEQYF

j_gene: TRBJ2-1
v_gene: TRBV9
CDR3aa: CASSVGTSGTFSYNEQFF

j_gene: TRBJ1-1
v_gene: TRBV9
CDR3aa: CASSADGWTEAFF

j_gene: TRBJ2-7
v_gene: TRBV5-4
CDR3aa: CASSPGPSYEQYF

j_gene: TRBJ2-2
v_gene: TRBV11-2
CDR3aa: CASSQGASGGVGELFF

j_gene: TRBJ2-7
v_gene: TRBV11-3
CDR3aa: CASSRGSGQGVYEQYF

j_gene: TRBJ1-5
v_gene: TRBV7-2
CDR3aa: CASALQGGNQPQHF

j_gene: TRBJ2-2
v_gene: TRBV10-3
CDR3aa: CAISLGNRELFF

j_gene: TRBJ2-3
v_gene: TRBV28
CDR3aa: CASSLDRGGDTQYF

j_gene: TRBJ2-5
v_gene: TRBV27
CDR3aa: CASSPGTSQETQYF

j_gene: TRBJ1-1
v_gene: TRBV21-1
CDR3aa: CASSKGRGTAEAFF

j_gene: TRBJ1-3
v_gene: TRBV4-3
CDR3aa: CASSQGLQALNTIYF

j_gene: TRBJ2-7
v_gene: TRBV9
CDR3aa: CASSVVGTSRIGEQYF

j_gene: TRBJ1-1
v_gene: TRBV18
CDR3aa: CASSPQENTEAFF

j_gene: TRBJ2-1
v_gene: TRBV19
CDR3aa: CASSIVGARGNEQFF

j_gene: TRBJ2-2
v_gene: TRBV2
CDR3aa: CASSRRGTTGELFF

j_gene: TRBJ2-7
v_gene: TRBV9
CDR3aa: CASSVSSGTYEQYF

j_gene: TRBJ2-1
v_gene: TRBV5-4
CDR3aa: CASRRAGGPFEQFF

j_gene: TRBJ2-5
v_gene: TRBV28
CDR3aa: CASSSQGRDYF